The T cell receptor beta chain under discussion was sequenced for a study of blood T cell repertoires in COVID-19. Across the study: The study drew acute and convalescent COVID-19 samples from the United States, Italy and Spain. T cells, B-cell-depleted T cells, or PBMCs supplied cDNA or gDNA.

The V gene's germline CDR1 is MGHRA and CDR2 YSYEKL. The V and J ends lost 3 bases and 3 bases respectively, with 13 bases between them. The CDR3 is 15 residues long. Per the authors' pipeline: Researchers report that nucleated cell counts were estimated from reference gene primer amplification. Using immunoSEQ multiplex PCR, the repertoire was profiled, and TCRdb retains in-frame clones only, with some absent. That table supplies the V and J calls and clone size; D and trimming were determined from the DNA. Of fewer than 300,000 clones in the sample, more than 70% were seen once. Sequenced: peripheral blood. The origin of this receptor is a man older than 75 with acute or convalescent COVID-19. This chain links TRBV4-1 with TRBJ2-3, with a weak D call TRBD2 (6 bases). This CDR3 reads CASSHRGALTDTQYF. For the CDR3, the DNA is TGCGCCAGCAGCCACCGCGGGGCCCTTACAGATACGCAGTATTTT.